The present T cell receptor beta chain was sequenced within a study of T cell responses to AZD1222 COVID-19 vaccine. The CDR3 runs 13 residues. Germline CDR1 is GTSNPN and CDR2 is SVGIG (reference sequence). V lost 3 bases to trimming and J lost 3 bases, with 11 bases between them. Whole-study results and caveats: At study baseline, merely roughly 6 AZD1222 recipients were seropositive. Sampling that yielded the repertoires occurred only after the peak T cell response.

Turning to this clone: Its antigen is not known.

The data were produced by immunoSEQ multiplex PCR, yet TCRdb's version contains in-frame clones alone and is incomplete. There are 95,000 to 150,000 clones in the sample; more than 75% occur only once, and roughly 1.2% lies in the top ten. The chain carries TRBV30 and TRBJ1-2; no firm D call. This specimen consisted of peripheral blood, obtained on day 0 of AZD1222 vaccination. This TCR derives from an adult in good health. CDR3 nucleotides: TGTGCCTGGAGGCGAACTAGACACTATGGCTACACCTTC. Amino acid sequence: CAWRRTRHYGYTF.